The T cell receptor (beta chain) under discussion was sequenced for a study of shared clonotypes between healthy human individuals. Measured with immunoSEQ multiplex PCR; TCRdb has only the in-frame clones, and not every one. The data contain roughly 2.1 million clones, under 95% of them singletons. With 0 bases removed from V and 3 bases from J, the gap between germline ends came to 6 bases. The germline gives CDR1 MNHNY, CDR2 SVGAGI (reference sequence). The CDR3 is 13 residues long. Note on this clone: The same CDR3 also results from other DNA sequences found in this sample.

The naive CD8 population came from CD45RO-negative cells selected for CCR7, without terminally differentiated effector memory CD45RA+ cells. The receptor was isolated from a man between 18 and 35 years old in good health. Some clones in this sample may be carry-over from other donors' samples. This sequence joins TRBV6-6 and TRBJ2-7, with D perhaps TRBD2 (6 bases). Source material: naive CD8+ T cells from PBMCs. CDR3 coding DNA: TGTGCCAGCAGTTACTCAGCGGGCTACGAGCAGTACTTC. This sequence encodes CASSYSAGYEQYF.